These T cell receptor beta chains were read from a single sample in a study of shared clonotypes between healthy human individuals. Sequencing used immunoSEQ multiplex PCR; TCRdb keeps in-frame clones, though not all of them. The sample yields about 510,000 clones, 79% seen once. The sequenced material came from PBMCs. The receptors derive from a woman aged 35 to 49 in good health. Some clones in this sample may be carry-over from other donors' samples. CDR3s include the opening cysteine and the closing phenylalanine or tryptophan. The order of the fields is clone size, D gene, J gene, V gene, CDR3 protein, CDR3 DNA. A D gene is named only where the DNA matches it firmly. Only part of the rows carry a size: once, few, many, or a class if the clone is expanded.

NA,NA,TRBJ1-2,TRBV30,CAWSSTANGYTF,TGTGCCTGGAGTTCGACTGCGAATGGCTACACCTTC
NA,TRBD2,TRBJ2-3,TRBV10-3,CAISSGRDYTQYF,TGTGCCATATCTAGCGGGAGGGATTATACGCAGTATTTT
NA,NA,TRBJ1-4,TRBV10-3,CAISGGSNEKLFF,TGTGCCATCAGTGGAGGGAGTAATGAAAAACTGTTTTTT
NA,TRBD1,TRBJ2-3,TRBV7-9,CASSPTGEADTQYF,TGTGCCAGCAGCCCGACAGGGGAGGCAGATACGCAGTATTTT
NA,NA,TRBJ1-1,TRBV10-3,CAISESRRPSGTEAFF,TGTGCCATCAGTGAGTCTCGCAGGCCCTCGGGCACTGAAGCTTTCTTT
NA,NA,TRBJ1-1,TRBV18,CASSPQSLRGMNTEAFF,TGTGCCAGCTCACCGCAGTCCCTCAGGGGCATGAACACTGAAGCTTTCTTT
NA,TRBD1,TRBJ1-1,TRBV5-1,CASSLRGQEPGGTEAFF,TGCGCCAGCAGCTTGCGAGGACAGGAGCCGGGAGGGACTGAAGCTTTCTTT
NA,TRBD1,TRBJ2-1,TRBV7-2,CASSLGTGHNEQFF,TGTGCCAGCAGCCTCGGGACAGGCCACAATGAGCAGTTCTTC
NA,NA,TRBJ1-5,TRBV19,CASSSQVNQPQHF,TGTGCCAGTAGCTCACAGGTAAATCAGCCCCAGCATTTT
NA,TRBD1,TRBJ1-5,TRBV5-1,CASSPGTGYNQPQHF,TGCGCCAGCAGCCCCGGGACAGGGTACAATCAGCCCCAGCATTTT
NA,NA,TRBJ2-3,TRBV28,CASRSVADTQYF,TGTGCCAGCAGATCAGTCGCAGATACGCAGTATTTT
NA,NA,TRBJ1-5,TRBV7-3,CASSLEVSQPQHF,TGTGCCAGCAGCTTAGAGGTCTCACAGCCCCAGCATTTT
once,NA,TRBJ2-1,TRBV7-2,CASSLGGQRRANEQFF,TGTGCCAGCAGCTTAGGGGGGCAGCGGAGGGCAAATGAGCAGTTCTTC
many,NA,TRBJ2-3,TRBV28,CASSFWGRTSTDTQYF,TGTGCCAGCAGTTTTTGGGGGCGGACAAGCACAGATACGCAGTATTTT